This T cell receptor beta chain was captured by sequencing in a study of T-cell reconstitution after alpha-beta-depleted transplantation in children. Study outcomes and limitations: Surviving thymic progenitors and recipient T cells were the source of high TCRbeta diversity at day 60 in some patients. Among T cells one year after transplant, newly produced cells accounted for most counts and diversity. About two months after transplant, alpha-beta T cells reportedly came from several hundred expanded graft clones.

Remarks on this clonotype: The antigen is unknown. This may come from a read error, since a much larger clone is one base off.

V shed 3 bases and J 2 bases; nucleotides not matched to a gene: 7. CDR1 is SGHTA and CDR2 is FQGNSA in the germline V gene. This CDR3 has 16 residues. As it was prepared, the TCRbeta library received unique molecular identifiers. Via MiXCR, TCRdb re-called the PCR reads, giving one row per CDR3 protein. The table shows 200,000 or so distinct CDR3 sequences, with 6.3% occurring only once. The chain employs TRBV7-2 and TRBJ1-3, with 7 bases that match TRBD1. This clonotype originated in a girl under two years old with combined immunodeficiency, due to receive a stem cell transplant. Material: PBMCs, obtained before TCRalphabeta/CD19-depleted stem cell transplant. CDR3 DNA sequence: TGTGCCAGCAGCTTGATGACAGGGAAGCCTGGAAACACCATATATTTT. Amino acids: CASSLMTGKPGNTIYF. The variable domain in full, with the rest retrieved from reference TRBV7-2 and TRBJ1-3, is GAGVSQSPSNKVTEKGKDVELRCDPISGHTALYWYRQSLGQGLEFLIYFQGNSAPDKSGLPSDRFSAERTGGSVSTLTIQRTQQEDSAVYLCASSLMTGKPGNTIYFGEGSWLTVV.